These T cell receptor beta chains were read from a single sample in a study of blood T cells in healthy people across ages. MiXCR was run by TCRdb on the 5' RACE reads, yielding one entry per CDR3 protein. The sample lists about 1 million distinct CDR3 sequences, less than 50% occurring once. Sample: blood. These receptors were obtained from a woman aged 55-70 years in good health. Both conserved end residues are part of each CDR3. The D gene is left open where the match is weak. Some rows have no size entry. The others give once, few or many, or a class for an expanded clone.

d_gene | j_gene | v_gene | abundance | CDR3aa | CDR3nt
NA | TRBJ1-1 | TRBV12-3/TRBV12-4 | NA | CASNTRGEAFF | TGTGCCAGCAACACTCGGGGTGAAGCTTTCTTT
TRBD1 | TRBJ2-7 | TRBV9 | NA | CASSVAGTETYEQYF | TGTGCCAGCAGCGTAGCCGGGACAGAGACCTACGAGCAGTACTTC
TRBD2 | TRBJ2-2 | TRBV25-1 | NA | CASSVQRLAGGLETGELFF | TGTGCCAGCAGTGTACAGAGACTAGCGGGAGGGCTGGAGACCGGGGAGCTGTTTTTT
NA | TRBJ1-1 | TRBV20-1 | NA | CSAGTGRGTEAFF | TGCAGTGCTGGTACAGGGAGAGGCACTGAAGCTTTCTTT
NA | TRBJ1-2 | TRBV9 | few | CASSGLGGAGGYTF | TGTGCCAGCAGCGGATTGGGGGGCGCGGGTGGCTACACCTTC
TRBD2 | TRBJ2-1 | TRBV10-3 | many | CAISESWRLAGGDEQFF | TGTGCCATCAGTGAGTCTTGGCGACTAGCGGGAGGTGATGAGCAGTTCTTC
NA | TRBJ2-1 | TRBV19 | NA | CASSYAGRAYNEQFF | TGTGCCAGTAGTTATGCGGGAAGGGCCTACAATGAGCAGTTCTTC
NA | TRBJ2-1 | TRBV3-1 | NA | CASSQGVERSYNEQFF | TGTGCCAGCAGCCAAGGTGTGGAGCGGTCATACAATGAGCAGTTCTTC
NA | TRBJ1-2 | TRBV5-6 | NA | CASSLGGREAGYTF | TGTGCCAGCAGCTTGGGGGGGCGCGAGGCTGGCTACACCTTC
TRBD1 | TRBJ2-2 | TRBV29-1 | NA | CSGGGTGVSGELFF | TGCAGCGGAGGTGGGACAGGGGTTTCCGGGGAGCTGTTTTTT